These 21 T cell receptor beta chains were all obtained from the same sample, sequenced in a study of graft-versus-host responses after intestinal transplantation listed by TCRdb under 2021. The library was obtained by the immunoSEQ multiplex PCR assay. In its TCRdb copy, this immuneACCESS table keeps in-frame sequences only and misses some clones. Where compared with another copy, unresolved V genes explain less than half of these, and the others have no known cause. This sample comprises around 100,000 clones, less than 90% of them detected only once. The top ten constitute more than 0.75% of the sample. Their specific antigens are unknown. The time point label here, explained by the study, means: cells obtained before transplantation from donor or recipient. Specimen: unstimulated CD4+ T cells sorted from spleen or lymph node cells, collected before transplant. These TCRs come from a human donor who was the organ donor for an intestinal transplant.

CDR3 in amino acids: CASSSNIGWDNEQFF. The CDR3 DNA reads as TGTGCCAGCAGCTCTAACATCGGTTGGGACAATGAGCAGTTCTTC. J is TRBJ2-1 and V is TRBV7-9; D not resolved. Germline CDR1 reads SEHNR; CDR2 reads FQNEAQ (reference sequence). Trimming left V 4 bases short and J 5 bases short, with 15 bases between. The CDR3 sequence is 15 residues long.

This clone has only one observation. This chain uses TRBV19 with TRBJ1-5; perhaps TRBD1 as D (6 bases). Germline CDR1 reads LNHDA; CDR2 reads SQIVND (reference sequence). V was cut by 2 bases and J by 6 bases, with 17 bases left in between. This CDR3 comprises 16 residues. Here the CDR3 reads CASSIRGGSFGQPQHF. CDR3 DNA sequence: TGTGCCAGTAGTATAAGGGGGGGAAGTTTCGGTCAGCCCCAGCATTTT.

This clone came up a few times. V and J are TRBV6-1 and TRBJ1-5, with 7 bases fitting TRBD1. The CDR3 length is 14 residues. Germline CDR1 is MNHNS and CDR2 is SASEGT. J lost 8 bases, V lost 2 bases, and 6 bases had no gene match. In DNA, the CDR3 is TGTGCCAGCAGTGAACGACAGGGATTTGAGCCCCAGCATTTT. Protein product: CASSERQGFEPQHF.

The chain uses TRBV19 and TRBJ1-5; D is unresolved. Trimming cost V 6 bases and J 0 bases, with 9 bases left between them. The CDR3 is 14 amino acids. The germline CDR1 and CDR2 sequences are LNHDA and SQIVND (reference sequence). Here the CDR3 DNA reads TGTGCCAGTAGCACTGGTGCTAGCAATCAGCCCCAGCATTTT. Residues: CASSTGASNQPQHF.

In this sample, this clone turned up once. V and J are TRBV18 and TRBJ1-2; possible D gene TRBD1, 6 bases. The V and J ends lost 2 bases and 6 bases respectively, with 10 bases between them. The CDR3 consists of 13 residues. The germline gives CDR1 KGHSH, CDR2 LQKENI. CDR3 sequence (DNA): TGTGCCAGCTCACCATTAGGACAGAATGGCTACACCTTC. Translated, it gives CASSPLGQNGYTF.

The chain employs TRBV9 and TRBJ2-3; D remains unclear. Per the germline V gene, CDR1 is SGDLS and CDR2 is YYNGEE. V was clipped by 2 bases and J by 4 bases, with 11 bases between them. The CDR3 covers 14 residues. The CDR3 loop is CASSVRPSPDTQYF. The DNA of the CDR3 is TGTGCCAGCAGCGTTCGACCAAGCCCAGATACGCAGTATTTT.

This chain joins TRBV4-1 and TRBJ2-1, with TRBD2 matching 10 bases. This CDR3 comprises 18 residues. The germline gives CDR1 MGHRA, CDR2 YSYEKL. V lost 0 bases, J lost 7 bases, and 12 bases stayed unmatched. CDR3 bases: TGCGCCAGCAGCCAAGATAGGCTAGCGGGGGAAGGAAGGAATGAGCAGTTCTTC. Protein sequence: CASSQDRLAGEGRNEQFF.

The chain links TRBV9 to TRBJ1-1, with D hard to call. The germline gives CDR1 SGDLS, CDR2 YYNGEE. V shed 0 bases and J shed 5 bases, with 8 bases lying between them. The CDR3 runs 13 residues. As DNA, the CDR3 is TGTGCCAGCAGCGTAGAGAGTAGAACTGAAGCTTTCTTT. This sequence encodes CASSVESRTEAFF.

The chain is built from TRBV30 and TRBJ1-2, with 7 bases matching TRBD1. Germline V gives CDR1 GTSNPN, CDR2 SVGIG (reference sequence). J was trimmed by 7 bases and V by 4 bases; bases with no gene match: 9. The CDR3 loop spans 13 amino acids. CDR3: CAWNPGGSGGYTF. Here the CDR3 DNA reads TGTGCCTGGAACCCAGGGGGTTCGGGTGGCTACACCTTC.

This rearrangement joins TRBV18 to TRBJ1-4; maybe TRBD1 (5 bases). The CDR3 has 14 residues. V lost 1 base, J lost 5 bases, and 8 bases lay in between. Germline V gene lookup returns CDR1 KGHSH and CDR2 LQKENI. Here the CDR3 reads CASSPRQGNEKLFF. The CDR3 nucleotides are TGTGCCAGCTCACCACGTCAGGGAAATGAAAAACTGTTTTTT.

The chain employs TRBV19 and TRBJ2-3, with TRBD2 matching over 9 bases. V lost 3 bases to trimming and J lost 1 base; unmatched junction nucleotides: 5. The CDR3 runs 16 residues. Germline CDR1 LNHDA, CDR2 SQIVND (reference sequence). The CDR3 nucleotides are TGTGCCAGTAGTATCTCGGTAGCGGGGGGCACAGATACGCAGTATTTT. Protein sequence: CASSISVAGGTDTQYF.

The genes are TRBV4-2 and TRBJ2-7; TRBD2 matches at 7 bases. Germline-derived CDR1 and CDR2 are LGHNA and YNFKEQ. Trimming removed 2 bases from V and 2 bases from J; junction bases left unmatched: 9. CDR3 length equals 16 residues. The CDR3 coding sequence is TGTGCCAGCAGCCAATCCCTGGCTAGCGGAGCCTACGAGCAGTACTTC. Its protein is CASSQSLASGAYEQYF.

The chain employs TRBV30 and TRBJ1-2, with D possibly being TRBD1 (5 bases). Trimming removed 2 bases at V and 1 base at J, with 8 bases between. Germline CDR1 is GTSNPN and CDR2 is SVGIG (reference sequence). The CDR3 covers 13 residues. For the CDR3, the DNA is TGTGCCTGGAGTCCGACAGATAACTATGGCTACACCTTC. Protein product: CAWSPTDNYGYTF.

This clone was recorded a few times. This chain connects TRBV7-2 to TRBJ1-6; tentative D call: TRBD1 (5 bases). This CDR3 spans 14 amino acids. Between the trimmed V and J ends, which lost 5 bases and 9 bases, there was a span of 14 bases. Germline lookup yields CDR1 SGHTA and CDR2 FQGNSA. CDR3 protein: CASSPVGGSSPLHF. The DNA for the CDR3 is TGTGCCAGCAGCCCCGTGGGGGGAAGTTCACCCCTCCACTTT.

The genes are TRBV1 and TRBJ2-7; the tabulated D call, TRBD2, remains unverified against the DNA. TRBV1 is a pseudogene segment. The CDR3 runs to 14 residues. Here the CDR3 DNA reads TGCACCAGCAGCCAAAGCGGGGCCGAGGACGAGCAGTACTTC. This gives the protein CTSSQSGAEDEQYF.

This chain joins TRBV4-2 and TRBJ2-5; 14 nucleotides agree with TRBD2. CDR1 and CDR2 from the germline V gene are LGHNA and YNFKEQ. The CDR3 spans 17 residues. The V and J ends lost 1 base and 0 bases, in that order; junction bases with no gene match: 1. CDR3 coding DNA: TGTGCCAGCAGCCAAGGACTAGCGGGGGGGTACCAAGAGACCCAGTACTTC. Protein product: CASSQGLAGGYQETQYF.

This clone was observed a single time. The genes are TRBV18 and TRBJ1-5; weak D call: TRBD1 (5 bases). V was pared by 5 bases and J by 4 bases, with 12 bases between. Germline V gene lookup returns CDR1 KGHSH and CDR2 LQKENI. The CDR3 spans 14 residues. DNA of the CDR3: TGTGCCAGCTCAGAGGCCCCAGGGAATCAGCCCCAGCATTTT. Its translation: CASSEAPGNQPQHF.

CDR3 sequence (DNA): TGTGCCTGGAGGGACGGACAGGGCTACGAGCAGTACTTC. It translates to CAWRDGQGYEQYF. This chain links TRBV30 with TRBJ2-7; TRBD1 matches at 8 bases. Germline CDR1 GTSNPN, CDR2 SVGIG (reference sequence). The ends lost 3 bases at V and 3 bases at J; junction bases unmatched: 4. CDR3 length: 13 residues.

The chain combines TRBV10-3 with TRBJ1-4; 7 bases agree with TRBD1. The CDR3 is 16 amino acids. V lost 0 bases and J lost 4; bases outside the gene matches: 5. The germline V gene has CDR1 ENHRY and CDR2 SYGVKD. Here the CDR3 reads CAISESEGQINEKLFF. Here the CDR3 DNA reads TGTGCCATCAGTGAGTCCGAGGGACAGATTAATGAAAAACTGTTTTTT.

The chain carries TRBV18 and TRBJ2-7; TRBD1 aligns across 7 bases. The trim removed 6 bases at V and 0 bases at J, leaving 11 bases unmatched. The CDR3 runs to 16 residues. Germline CDR1 and CDR2: KGHSH and LQKENI. In nucleotides, the CDR3 is TGTGCCAGCTCGCTCACAGCCGGGACAGACTCCTACGAGCAGTACTTC. It codes for CASSLTAGTDSYEQYF.

The gene calls are TRBV7-6 and TRBJ2-7; 8 bases are shared with TRBD1. The V segment lost 1 base and the J segment 4 bases; nucleotides outside the gene matches: 6. The CDR3 sequence is 15 residues long. The germline V gene has CDR1 SGHVS and CDR2 FNYEAQ. The CDR3 sequence is CASSLGTGTLYEQYF. The CDR3 coding sequence is TGTGCCAGCAGCTTAGGGACAGGGACACTTTACGAGCAGTACTTC.